The 5 T cell receptor beta chains below come from one sample, sequenced in a study of CD8 T cells in Susac syndrome. Random hexamers were used to reverse transcribe the RNA input (about 0.5 to 1 ug). Using its own MiXCR run on the immunoSEQ multiplex PCR reads, TCRdb lists one record per CDR3 protein. The sample carries fewer than 300,000 distinct CDR3 sequences, about 85% recorded once. The sample taken for sequencing was CD8+ T cells from PBMCs. These receptors came from a human donor with multiple sclerosis.

The J gene is TRBJ1-5, the V gene TRBV7-9, with D unresolved. Trimming pared 3 bases from V and 6 bases from J, leaving 18 bases between. The CDR3 has 16 residues. The germline V gene has CDR1 SEHNR and CDR2 FQNEAQ (reference sequence). The CDR3 loop reads CASSLALRQVGQPQHF. The DNA of the CDR3 is TGTGCCAGCAGCTTGGCACTAAGGCAGGTGGGTCAGCCCCAGCATTTT.

This sequence joins TRBV27 and TRBJ2-1; 7 bases map to TRBD2. The CDR3 extends over 15 amino acids. J lost 7 bases, V lost 5 bases, and 11 bases had no gene match. Looked up from germline, CDR1 is MNHEY and CDR2 is SMNVEV (reference sequence). CDR3 residues: CASSRGSKVGNEQFF. The CDR3 region has the DNA TGTGCCAGCAGTCGCGGGAGTAAAGTCGGGAATGAGCAGTTCTTC.

This clonotype was found once. This rearrangement joins TRBV12-3 or TRBV12-4 to TRBJ2-2; TRBD2 agrees at 15 bases. V was pared by 0 bases and J by 3 bases, with 2 bases of the junction left unmatched. The CDR3 sequence is 18 residues long. CDR3 amino acids: CASSLAGTSGRYTGELFF. The CDR3 nucleotides are TGTGCCAGCAGTTTAGCGGGGACTAGCGGGAGGTACACCGGGGAGCTGTTTTTT.

V gene TRBV7-9 combines with J gene TRBJ1-2, with 9 bases aligning to TRBD1. With V trimmed by 3 bases and J by 5 bases, 10 bases remained unmatched. The CDR3 is 16 residues long. Germline CDR1 reads SEHNR; CDR2 reads FQNEAQ (reference sequence). CDR3: CASSFRDREGNYGYTF. CDR3 in DNA: TGTGCCAGCAGCTTTAGGGACAGGGAAGGGAATTATGGCTACACCTTC.

This clonotype appeared a single time. J is TRBJ1-1 and V is TRBV5-1, with unresolved D. With 0 bases removed from V and 7 bases from J, the gap between germline ends came to 7 bases. Germline V gene lookup returns CDR1 SGHRS and CDR2 YFSETQ. This CDR3 is built from 12 residues. CDR3 loop: CASSLGTDEAFF. CDR3 DNA sequence: TGCGCCAGCAGCTTGGGTACAGATGAAGCTTTCTTT.